Here is one T cell receptor (beta chain) with its context. Antigen unknown. 60 Vbeta and 13 Jbeta primers were used in PCR. Sequencing used immunoSEQ multiplex PCR; TCRdb keeps in-frame clones, though not all of them. The data show 150,000 or so clones, almost 80% seen once. Trimming stripped 3 bases from V and 1 base from J, with 15 bases between. From germline, CDR1 is MNHNY and CDR2 SVGAGI (reference sequence). The CDR3 sequence is 16 residues long. The data belong to a study of cytomegalovirus exposure and HLA in healthy donors. Regarding the study as a whole: Analysis was carried out at a later point, and it linked a missense DCLRE1C variant to TCR beta V- and J-gene trimming. Another analysis was done later, and it associated 16,951 TCR beta sequences with HLA alleles at 0.05 false discovery rate.

The sequence was obtained from a woman aged 50 to 60 in good health and CMV-seropositive. Sequencing input: PBMCs. V is TRBV6-6 and J is TRBJ1-1; tentative D call: TRBD1 (5 bases). The CDR3 DNA reads as TGTGCCAGCAGTTATTATCGGGGGGAATCGAACACTGAAGCTTTCTTT. Translated: CASSYYRGESNTEAFF.